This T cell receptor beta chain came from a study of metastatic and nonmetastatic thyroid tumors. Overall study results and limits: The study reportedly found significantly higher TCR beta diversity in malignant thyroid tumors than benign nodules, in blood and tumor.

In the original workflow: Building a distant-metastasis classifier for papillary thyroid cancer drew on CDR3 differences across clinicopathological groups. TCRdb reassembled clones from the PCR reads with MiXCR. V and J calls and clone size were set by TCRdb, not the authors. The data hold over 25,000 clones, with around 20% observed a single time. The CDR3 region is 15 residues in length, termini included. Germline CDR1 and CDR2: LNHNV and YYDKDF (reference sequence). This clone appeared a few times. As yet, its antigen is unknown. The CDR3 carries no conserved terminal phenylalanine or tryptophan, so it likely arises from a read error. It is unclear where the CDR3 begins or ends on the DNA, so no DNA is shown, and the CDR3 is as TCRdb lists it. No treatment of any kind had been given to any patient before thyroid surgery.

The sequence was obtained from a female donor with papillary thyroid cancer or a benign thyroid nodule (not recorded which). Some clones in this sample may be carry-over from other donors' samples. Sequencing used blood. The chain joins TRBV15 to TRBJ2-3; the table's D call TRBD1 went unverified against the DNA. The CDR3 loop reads CATSSGGGDTDTHNI.